This T cell receptor (beta chain) was sequenced during a study of Ad26.COV2.S vaccination and SARS-CoV-2 variants. There are 14 residues in the CDR3. V was shortened by 0 bases and J by 5 bases, with 11 bases between the two germline ends. Germline V gives CDR1 SGHDT, CDR2 YYEEEE. Treatment meaning: 19 received Ad26.COV2.S at low or high dose, single or two shots; about 5 received placebo; per-sample allocation not given. Specimens were obtained on day 63 following the first vaccine or placebo injection. The protocol was immunoSEQ multiplex PCR, while the TCRdb copy is restricted to in-frame clones and leaves out a portion. The sample holds fewer than 400,000 clones, approximately 86% seen once.

This sequence joins TRBV5-6 and TRBJ2-5; D is unresolved. The receptor's source is a person aged 18-65 years who received the Ad26.COV2.S COVID-19 vaccine or a placebo. This sample comprised peripheral blood, obtained in a trial of Ad26.COV2.S vaccine versus placebo. CDR3 in DNA: TGTGCCAGCAGCTTGGCCGGGCCTTTGGAGACCCAGTACTTC. Protein: CASSLAGPLETQYF.